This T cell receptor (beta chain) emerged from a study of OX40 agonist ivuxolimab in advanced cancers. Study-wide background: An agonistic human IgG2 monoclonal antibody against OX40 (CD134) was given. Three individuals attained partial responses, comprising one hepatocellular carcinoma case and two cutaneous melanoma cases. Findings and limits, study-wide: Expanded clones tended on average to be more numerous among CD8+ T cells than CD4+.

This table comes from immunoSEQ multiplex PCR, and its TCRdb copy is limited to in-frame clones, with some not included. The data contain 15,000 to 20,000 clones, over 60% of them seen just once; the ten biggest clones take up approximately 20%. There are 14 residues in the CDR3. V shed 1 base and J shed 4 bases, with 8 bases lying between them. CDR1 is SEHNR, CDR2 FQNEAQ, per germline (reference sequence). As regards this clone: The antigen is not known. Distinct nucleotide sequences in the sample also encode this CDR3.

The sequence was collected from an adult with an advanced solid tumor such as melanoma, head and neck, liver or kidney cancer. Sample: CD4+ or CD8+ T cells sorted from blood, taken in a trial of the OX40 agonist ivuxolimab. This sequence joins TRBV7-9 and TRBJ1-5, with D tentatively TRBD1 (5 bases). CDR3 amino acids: CASSLGGGNQPQHF. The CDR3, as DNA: TGTGCCAGCAGCTTAGGGGGGGGGAATCAGCCCCAGCATTTT.